This T cell receptor (beta chain) was sequenced during a study of blood T cell repertoires in COVID-19. The ends were cut back, 1 base at V and 2 bases at J, with 8 bases in the middle. CDR1 is KGHSH and CDR2 is LQKENI in the germline V gene. The CDR3 is 14 amino acids. Data came from immunoSEQ multiplex PCR; TCRdb stores just in-frame clones and leaves some out. The sample holds 90,000 to 110,000 clones; about 86% are singletons and the top ten take 37%. To note about this clone: In the same sample, other DNA sequences code for this CDR3.

This TCR was sampled from a man aged 80 or over with acute or convalescent COVID-19. Input material: peripheral blood. The J gene is TRBJ2-5, the V gene TRBV18; weak D call: TRBD1 (5 bases). The CDR3 here is CASSPRQGQETQYF. In DNA, the CDR3 is TGTGCCAGCTCACCACGGCAGGGACAAGAGACCCAGTACTTC.